A selection of T cell receptor beta chains follows, all from one sample in a study of cytomegalovirus exposure and HLA in healthy donors. Profiling relied on immunoSEQ multiplex PCR, and the TCRdb table lists in-frame clones only, not all of them. The sample has 100,000 to 150,000 clones, more than 80% seen once. The source material was PBMCs. The receptors stem from a man younger than 45 in good health and CMV-seropositive. Both conserved end residues are part of each CDR3. D genes are given only for firm matches. Size tells how often a clone was seen (once, few, many) or the class of an expanded clone, and some rows leave it out.

J gene | V gene | D gene | clone size | CDR3 protein | CDR3 DNA
TRBJ1-6 | TRBV28 | - | - | CASSYGNLPLHF | TGTGCCAGCAGTTACGGGAATCTACCCCTCCACTTT
TRBJ2-2 | TRBV6-6 | TRBD1 | - | CASRGDRLFPGELFF | TGTGCCAGCAGGGGGGACAGGTTGTTCCCCGGGGAGCTGTTTTTT
TRBJ2-3 | TRBV7-2 | - | - | CASSLGLYRTDTQYF | TGTGCCAGCAGCTTGGGGCTTTACCGCACAGATACGCAGTATTTT
TRBJ1-4 | TRBV6-5 | - | - | CASSYGHREGNEKLFF | TGTGCCAGCAGTTATGGGCACAGGGAGGGTAATGAAAAACTGTTTTTT
TRBJ2-7 | TRBV9 | TRBD1 | few | CASSRTGYLDEQYF | TGTGCCAGCAGCCGGACAGGTTACCTTGACGAGCAGTACTTC
TRBJ1-1 | TRBV7-6 | - | - | CASSLDILNTEAFF | TGTGCCAGCAGCTTAGACATCTTGAACACTGAAGCTTTCTTT
TRBJ1-4 | TRBV5-6 | - | - | CASSLEGYEKLFF | TGTGCCAGCAGCTTGGAGGGGTATGAAAAACTGTTTTTT
TRBJ1-2 | TRBV15 | TRBD1 | - | CATSRDRSARGYGYTF | TGTGCCACCAGCAGAGATCGGTCGGCCAGGGGGTATGGCTACACCTTC
TRBJ2-4 | TRBV6-5 | - | - | CASSQDRFGRNIQYF | TGTGCCAGCAGCCAGGACAGATTCGGCAGAAACATTCAGTACTTC
TRBJ1-4 | TRBV27 | - | - | CASTSWRVGEKLFF | TGTGCCAGCACCAGTTGGAGGGTTGGTGAAAAACTGTTTTTT
TRBJ1-3 | TRBV30 | - | - | CALTVTISGNTIYF | TGTGCCCTAACAGTTACGATCTCTGGAAACACCATATATTTT
TRBJ2-1 | TRBV9 | TRBD2 | - | CASSAAGDHYNEQFF | TGTGCCAGCAGCGCAGCGGGGGATCACTACAATGAGCAGTTCTTC
TRBJ2-3 | TRBV18 | - | - | CASSPNTDTQYF | TGTGCCAGCTCACCCAACACAGATACGCAGTATTTT
TRBJ1-5 | TRBV6-1 | TRBD1 | - | CASRERTGANQPQHF | TGTGCCAGCAGGGAAAGGACAGGGGCAAATCAGCCCCAGCATTTT
TRBJ1-6 | TRBV6-4 | - | few | CASSEEGSNSPLHF | TGTGCCAGCAGTGAGGAGGGGAGTAATTCACCCCTCCACTTT
TRBJ2-7 | TRBV15 | - | - | CATGFDIYYEQYF | TGTGCCACCGGGTTCGACATCTACTACGAGCAGTACTTC
TRBJ2-1 | TRBV5-5 | - | - | CASSLNFVGEQFF | TGTGCCAGCAGCCTGAACTTCGTCGGTGAGCAGTTCTTC
TRBJ1-2 | TRBV28 | - | - | CASSSGTVNYGYTF | TGTGCCAGCAGTTCCGGCACAGTGAACTATGGCTACACCTTC
TRBJ2-2 | TRBV5-8 | TRBD1 | - | CARPKDRVNTGELFF | TGTGCCAGACCTAAGGACAGGGTTAACACCGGGGAGCTGTTTTTT
TRBJ2-3 | TRBV6-1 | - | - | CASSARYSTDTQYF | TGTGCCAGCAGTGCCAGATACAGTACAGATACGCAGTATTTT
TRBJ1-2 | TRBV5-8 | - | - | CASSIRHEGLHGYTF | TGTGCCAGCAGCATCCGTCATGAGGGTTTACATGGCTACACCTTC
TRBJ2-1 | TRBV11-2 | TRBD2 | once | CASSSKRGRSSYNEQFF | TGTGCCAGCAGCTCTAAGCGGGGGCGGAGCTCCTACAATGAGCAGTTCTTC
TRBJ2-3 | TRBV6-1 | - | - | CASSSGGPTDTQYF | TGTGCCAGCAGCTCGGGGGGCCCCACAGATACGCAGTATTTT
TRBJ1-1 | TRBV18 | TRBD1 | once | CASSPRQGEAFF | TGTGCCAGCTCACCCCGACAGGGTGAAGCTTTCTTT
TRBJ2-1 | TRBV5-1 | - | few | CASSFGLNEQFF | TGCGCCAGCAGCTTCGGACTGAATGAGCAGTTCTTC
TRBJ2-5 | TRBV5-1 | TRBD1 | - | CASSLGQGLGETQYF | TGCGCCAGCAGCTTGGGACAGGGCCTCGGGGAGACCCAGTACTTC
TRBJ1-6 | TRBV14 | - | - | CASSPYGGDGDSPLHF | TGTGCCAGCAGCCCATACGGAGGGGACGGGGATTCACCCCTCCACTTT
TRBJ1-1 | TRBV29-1 | - | few | CSVESGNTEAFF | TGCAGCGTTGAATCCGGGAACACTGAAGCTTTCTTT
TRBJ2-1 | TRBV9 | - | few | CASSVGSYNEQFF | TGTGCCAGCAGCGTCGGCTCCTACAATGAGCAGTTCTTC
TRBJ2-2 | TRBV19 | TRBD1 | - | CASSKIGTGDTGELFF | TGTGCCAGTTCAAAAATCGGGACAGGGGACACCGGGGAGCTGTTTTTT
TRBJ2-7 | TRBV5-5 | TRBD2 | - | CASSTIAGVTGGEQYF | TGTGCCAGCAGCACCATAGCGGGAGTGACGGGGGGCGAGCAGTACTTC
TRBJ1-1 | TRBV5-4 | - | few | CASSFLSGTEAFF | TGTGCCAGCAGCTTCCTCTCGGGGACTGAAGCTTTCTTT
TRBJ2-7 | TRBV2 | TRBD1 | - | CASTRDRAYEQYF | TGTGCCAGCACCCGGGACAGGGCCTACGAGCAGTACTTC
TRBJ1-1 | TRBV6-5 | - | - | CASSTWTANTEAFF | TGTGCCAGCAGTACTTGGACAGCGAACACTGAAGCTTTCTTT
TRBJ1-5 | TRBV10-2 | - | - | CASSEGTSNQPQHF | TGCGCCAGCAGTGAGGGGACAAGCAATCAGCCCCAGCATTTT
TRBJ2-7 | TRBV7-3 | - | - | CASSLLGREQYF | TGTGCCAGCAGCTTATTGGGGCGCGAGCAGTACTTC
TRBJ1-5 | TRBV19 | TRBD1 | - | CASSPIWGQGDSNQPQHF | TGTGCCAGTAGTCCCATCTGGGGACAGGGAGATAGCAATCAGCCCCAGCATTTT
TRBJ1-2 | TRBV11-2 | - | once | CASSLAGKYGYTF | TGTGCCAGCAGCTTAGCAGGGAAATATGGCTACACCTTC